Listed below are T cell receptor beta chains from one sample, sequenced in a study of shared clonotypes between healthy human individuals. TCRdb's copy holds only in-frame clones and misses some; the assay was immunoSEQ multiplex PCR. The sample lists about 510,000 clones; roughly 79% were seen once. Material: PBMCs. Every receptor here comes from a woman in her thirties or forties in good health. Some clones in this sample may be carry-over from other donors' samples. Both conserved end residues are part of each CDR3. The D gene is left open where the match is weak. Clone sizes are given selectively: once, few, many, or a class where the clone is expanded.

CDR3 DNA: TGTGCCAGCACCGAGCAAAAGGCTTTCTTT
CDR3 protein: CASTEQKAFF
CDR3 length: 10
D gene: NA
V gene: TRBV2
clone size: NA
J gene: TRBJ1-1

CDR3 DNA: TGTGCCACCAGCAGAGATCAGGGGATAGAGGAGACCCAGTACTTC
CDR3 protein: CATSRDQGIEETQYF
CDR3 length: 15
D gene: NA
V gene: TRBV15
clone size: NA
J gene: TRBJ2-5

CDR3 DNA: TGTGCCATCAGCGGGGGACAGGGCGACGAGCAGTACTTC
CDR3 protein: CAISGGQGDEQYF
CDR3 length: 13
D gene: TRBD1
V gene: TRBV10-3
clone size: NA
J gene: TRBJ2-7

CDR3 DNA: TGCAGCTTCGGGAGCGCCGGAGGGTCCTACAATGAGCAGTTCTTC
CDR3 protein: CSFGSAGGSYNEQFF
CDR3 length: 15
D gene: NA
V gene: TRBV29-1
clone size: NA
J gene: TRBJ2-1

CDR3 DNA: TGTGCCTGGAGTCCCCTGGGAGGGAGATCGATAGCGGGACCCACAGATACGCAGTATTTT
CDR3 protein: CAWSPLGGRSIAGPTDTQYF
CDR3 length: 20
D gene: TRBD2
V gene: TRBV30
clone size: NA
J gene: TRBJ2-3

CDR3 DNA: TGTGCCTGGAGTGTACAAAAGGGTGAAAATGAAAAACTGTTTTTT
CDR3 protein: CAWSVQKGENEKLFF
CDR3 length: 15
D gene: NA
V gene: TRBV30
clone size: NA
J gene: TRBJ1-4

CDR3 DNA: TGTGCCAGCAGCGTAGCAGGGACTACTTACAATGAGCAGTTCTTC
CDR3 protein: CASSVAGTTYNEQFF
CDR3 length: 15
D gene: TRBD2
V gene: TRBV9
clone size: NA
J gene: TRBJ2-1

CDR3 DNA: TGTGCCAGCAGCTGGGTGTTCGACAGCCTATATGGCTACACCTTC
CDR3 protein: CASSWVFDSLYGYTF
CDR3 length: 15
D gene: NA
V gene: TRBV11-2
clone size: NA
J gene: TRBJ1-2

CDR3 DNA: TGCGCCAGCAGCCCGGGACAGGCGATCTCCTACGAGCAGTACTTC
CDR3 protein: CASSPGQAISYEQYF
CDR3 length: 15
D gene: TRBD1
V gene: TRBV23-1
clone size: once
J gene: TRBJ2-7

CDR3 DNA: TGTGCCAGCAGCCCAAACTATGGTCAGCCCCAGCATTTT
CDR3 protein: CASSPNYGQPQHF
CDR3 length: 13
D gene: NA
V gene: TRBV7-2
clone size: NA
J gene: TRBJ1-5

CDR3 DNA: TGTGCCAGCAGCTTCGGGGAGACCCAGTACTTC
CDR3 protein: CASSFGETQYF
CDR3 length: 11
D gene: NA
V gene: TRBV11-2
clone size: NA
J gene: TRBJ2-5

CDR3 DNA: TGTGCCAGCTCACCTAGGGGGGCCGTCACCGGGGAGCTGTTTTTT
CDR3 protein: CASSPRGAVTGELFF
CDR3 length: 15
D gene: NA
V gene: TRBV18
clone size: NA
J gene: TRBJ2-2

CDR3 DNA: TGTGCCAGCAGGTATCCCGGGGGGAGCGATACGCAGTATTTT
CDR3 protein: CASRYPGGSDTQYF
CDR3 length: 14
D gene: TRBD2
V gene: TRBV6-5
clone size: NA
J gene: TRBJ2-3

CDR3 DNA: TGTGCCAGCAGCTCGGGACAGGGGAGGACTGAAGCTTTCTTT
CDR3 protein: CASSSGQGRTEAFF
CDR3 length: 14
D gene: TRBD1
V gene: TRBV7-3
clone size: NA
J gene: TRBJ1-1

CDR3 DNA: TGTGCTAGTGGCCCCCCAGGGTCCACAGATACGCAGTATTTT
CDR3 protein: CASGPPGSTDTQYF
CDR3 length: 14
D gene: NA
V gene: TRBV12-5
clone size: few
J gene: TRBJ2-3

CDR3 DNA: TGTGCCAGCAGTGATGAGACAGGGGGCAATCAGCCCCAGCATTTT
CDR3 protein: CASSDETGGNQPQHF
CDR3 length: 15
D gene: TRBD1
V gene: TRBV6-1
clone size: NA
J gene: TRBJ1-5

CDR3 DNA: TGTGCCAGCAGTTTATCCCGGACTAGCGGGGCCTCCTACGAGCAGTACTTC
CDR3 protein: CASSLSRTSGASYEQYF
CDR3 length: 17
D gene: TRBD2
V gene: TRBV27
clone size: NA
J gene: TRBJ2-7

CDR3 DNA: TGCGCCAGCAGCCCAGGTGGGGGGCTAACAGATACGCAGTATTTT
CDR3 protein: CASSPGGGLTDTQYF
CDR3 length: 15
D gene: NA
V gene: TRBV5-1
clone size: NA
J gene: TRBJ2-3

CDR3 DNA: TGTGCCAGTAGTCCCGGACTGGAAAACAATGAGCAGTTCTTC
CDR3 protein: CASSPGLENNEQFF
CDR3 length: 14
D gene: NA
V gene: TRBV19
clone size: NA
J gene: TRBJ2-1

CDR3 DNA: TGTGCCAGCAGTGCGGGGGGGGCTCAGCCCCAGCATTTT
CDR3 protein: CASSAGGAQPQHF
CDR3 length: 13
D gene: NA
V gene: TRBV6-1
clone size: few
J gene: TRBJ1-5

CDR3 DNA: TGCGCCAGCAGCTTGTACGGGACCGACCAGAAGACCCAGTACTTC
CDR3 protein: CASSLYGTDQKTQYF
CDR3 length: 15
D gene: NA
V gene: TRBV5-1
clone size: once
J gene: TRBJ2-5

CDR3 DNA: TGTGCCAGCAGCGCCCGGGAGGGTCCCGAAGATACGCAGTATTTT
CDR3 protein: CASSAREGPEDTQYF
CDR3 length: 15
D gene: TRBD2
V gene: TRBV7-8
clone size: NA
J gene: TRBJ2-3

CDR3 DNA: TGTGCCAGCTCACGGACCGGGACAGGGACTTACAATGAGCAGTTCTTC
CDR3 protein: CASSRTGTGTYNEQFF
CDR3 length: 16
D gene: TRBD1
V gene: TRBV18
clone size: NA
J gene: TRBJ2-1

CDR3 DNA: TGTGCCAGCAGCTTAGGAGGGTACTATGGCTACACCTTC
CDR3 protein: CASSLGGYYGYTF
CDR3 length: 13
D gene: NA
V gene: TRBV7-9
clone size: few
J gene: TRBJ1-2

CDR3 DNA: TGTGCCAGCAGTTCCCCGTACGAGCAGTACTTC
CDR3 protein: CASSSPYEQYF
CDR3 length: 11
D gene: NA
V gene: TRBV28
clone size: NA
J gene: TRBJ2-7